The next 9 T cell receptor beta chains were all read from a single sample in a study of STAT5B mutations in CD4+ large granular lymphocyte leukemia. Measured with immunoSEQ multiplex PCR; TCRdb has only the in-frame clones, and not every one. The sample has about 40,000 clones; about four fifths are singletons. The sequenced sample was CD4+ T cells from blood buffy coats. The receptors derive from a human donor in good health.

The chain employs TRBV6-1 and TRBJ2-7; D remains unclear. The CDR3 is 14 amino acids. The germline CDR1 and CDR2 sequences are MNHNS and SASEGT. Trimming left V 5 bases short and J 4 bases short, with 15 bases between. The CDR3 DNA is TGTGCCAGCAGTTTTCGGCAGACCGTTTACGAGCAGTACTTC. Amino acid sequence: CASSFRQTVYEQYF.

In regard to this clone: The junction departs from the called germline gene at one end, perhaps through a read error. This chain links TRBV7-7 with TRBJ2-5; D possibly corresponds to TRBD2 (6 bases). The CDR3 runs to 12 residues. Germline CDR1 and CDR2: SSHAT and FNYEAQ (reference sequence). CDR3 in DNA: TGTGCTAGCAGTGTGGGGGGAGAGACCCAGTACTTC. It is translated as CASSVGGETQYF.

Here the CDR3 reads CASGLVGSPNTEAFF. The CDR3 DNA reads as TGTGCTAGTGGTTTGGTAGGGAGCCCGAACACTGAAGCTTTCTTT. V is TRBV12-5 and J is TRBJ1-1; no clear D. V lost 0 bases to trimming and J lost 1 base, with 9 bases between them. This CDR3 is built from 15 residues. Germline V gene sequence: CDR1 LGHNT, CDR2 FRNRAP.

Only a few counts were recorded for this clone. The chain combines TRBV7-9 with TRBJ2-7; maybe TRBD1 (5 bases). Germline lookup yields CDR1 SEHNR and CDR2 FQNEAQ (reference sequence). The CDR3 length is 13 residues. Trimming took off 5 bases at V and 3 bases at J, with 11 bases between the two ends. The DNA of the CDR3 is TGTGCCAGCAGCCTCAGGGTAGACTACGAGCAGTACTTC. Translation: CASSLRVDYEQYF.

J is TRBJ1-2 and V is TRBV4-1; TRBD1 matches at 7 bases. The V and J ends lost 4 bases and 7 bases, in that order; junction bases with no gene match: 9. Germline lookup yields CDR1 MGHRA and CDR2 YSYEKL. The length of the CDR3 is 14 residues. CDR3 nucleotides: TGCGCCAGCAGCCCGACAGGGATTGTAAGTGGCTACACCTTC. It codes for CASSPTGIVSGYTF.

The V gene is TRBV9, the J gene TRBJ1-2; 7 bases align to TRBD1. The V and J ends lost 0 bases and 7 bases, in that order; junction bases with no gene match: 0. The CDR3 spans 12 residues. Germline V CDR1 and CDR2: SGDLS, YYNGEE. The CDR3 sequence is CASSVDRGGYTF. CDR3 sequence (DNA): TGTGCCAGCAGCGTAGACAGGGGTGGCTACACCTTC.

The chain recombines TRBV11-2 with TRBJ1-1, with a possible D match to TRBD1 (5 bases). Germline assignment: CDR1 SGHAT and CDR2 FQNNGV. V lost 1 base, J lost 11 bases, and 8 bases lay in between. CDR3 length: 11 amino acids. The CDR3 loop reads CASSLGQMAFF. The DNA of the CDR3 is TGTGCCAGCAGCTTAGGACAGATGGCTTTCTTT.

This clone has just one count. The chain combines TRBV10-3 with TRBJ2-5; 8 bases agree with TRBD1. The J call is uncertain, as TRBJ2-7 better fits the DNA end. CDR1 ENHRY and CDR2 SYGVKD come from the germline V gene. The CDR3 totals 15 residues. The CDR3 DNA reads TGTGCCATCAGTGAGACCCGGACAGGGCTTTACGAGCAGTACTTC. Residues: CAISETRTGLYEQYF.

This clone showed up just once. The gene calls are TRBV5-1 and TRBJ1-1; D gene unclear. Germline V gives CDR1 SGHRS, CDR2 YFSETQ. The CDR3 runs 12 residues. Trimming took 1 base from V and 5 from J, leaving 6 bases between them. Here the CDR3 reads CASSLSGTEAFF. The CDR3 region has the DNA TGCGCCAGCAGCTTGAGTGGGACTGAAGCTTTCTTT.